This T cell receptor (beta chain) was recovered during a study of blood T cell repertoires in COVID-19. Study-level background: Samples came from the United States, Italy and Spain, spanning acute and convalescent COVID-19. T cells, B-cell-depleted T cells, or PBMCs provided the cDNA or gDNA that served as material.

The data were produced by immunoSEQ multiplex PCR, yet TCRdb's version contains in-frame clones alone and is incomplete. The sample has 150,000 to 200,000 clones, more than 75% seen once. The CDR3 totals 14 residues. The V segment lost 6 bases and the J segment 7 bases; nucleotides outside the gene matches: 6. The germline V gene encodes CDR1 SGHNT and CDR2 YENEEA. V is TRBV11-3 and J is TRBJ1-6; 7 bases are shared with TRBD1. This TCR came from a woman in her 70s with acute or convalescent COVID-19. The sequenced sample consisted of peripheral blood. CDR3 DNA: TGTGCCAGCAGTCTTATGGGACAGAATTCACCCCTCCACTTT. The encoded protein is CASSLMGQNSPLHF.